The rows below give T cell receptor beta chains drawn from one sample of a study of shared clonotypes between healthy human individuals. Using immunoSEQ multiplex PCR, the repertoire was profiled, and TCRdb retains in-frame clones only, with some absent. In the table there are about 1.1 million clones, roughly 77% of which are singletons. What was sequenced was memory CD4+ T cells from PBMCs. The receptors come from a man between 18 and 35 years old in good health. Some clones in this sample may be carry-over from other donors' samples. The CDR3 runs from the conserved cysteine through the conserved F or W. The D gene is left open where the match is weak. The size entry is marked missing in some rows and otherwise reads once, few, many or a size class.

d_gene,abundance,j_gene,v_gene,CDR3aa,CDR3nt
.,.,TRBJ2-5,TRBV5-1,CASSAMTQETQYF,TGCGCCAGCAGCGCGATGACCCAGGAGACCCAGTACTTC
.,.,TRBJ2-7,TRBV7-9,CASSWGRTRRDYEQYF,TGTGCCAGCAGCTGGGGGAGGACGCGCAGGGACTACGAGCAGTACTTC
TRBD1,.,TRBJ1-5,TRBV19,CASSGTGGRRYSNQPQHF,TGTGCCAGTAGTGGGACAGGTGGAAGAAGGTATAGCAATCAGCCCCAGCATTTT
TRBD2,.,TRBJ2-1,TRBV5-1,CASSRDGGVYNEQFF,TGCGCCAGCAGCCGTGACGGGGGGGTATACAATGAGCAGTTCTTC
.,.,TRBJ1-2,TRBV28,CASSSSGAPNYGYTF,TGTGCCAGCAGTTCTTCAGGGGCTCCCAACTATGGCTACACCTTC
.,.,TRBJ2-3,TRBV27,CASSLYPPGDDSTDTQYF,TGTGCCAGCAGTTTATACCCCCCTGGGGACGACAGCACAGATACGCAGTATTTT
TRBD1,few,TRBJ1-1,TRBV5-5,CASSPGQGGGNEAFF,TGTGCCAGCAGCCCCGGACAGGGTGGTGGCAATGAAGCTTTCTTT
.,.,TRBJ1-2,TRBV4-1,CASSQGGLGSYGYTF,TGCGCCAGCAGCCAAGGGGGGCTAGGGTCCTATGGCTACACCTTC
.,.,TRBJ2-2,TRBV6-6,CASSYSRLTGELFF,TGTGCCAGCAGTTACTCGAGGCTCACCGGGGAGCTGTTTTTT
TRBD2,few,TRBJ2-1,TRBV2,CATSGSLVDEQFF,TGTGCCACCAGCGGGAGTCTAGTGGATGAGCAGTTCTTC
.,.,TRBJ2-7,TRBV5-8,CASSLLRLALGYEQYF,TGTGCCAGCAGCTTGCTGCGTCTAGCGCTCGGCTACGAGCAGTACTTC
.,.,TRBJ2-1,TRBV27,CASSWRASPSSYNEQFF,TGTGCCAGCAGTTGGAGGGCTAGTCCGAGCTCCTACAATGAGCAGTTCTTC
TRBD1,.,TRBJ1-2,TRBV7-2,CASSFWDRPNYGYTF,TGTGCCAGCAGCTTCTGGGACAGGCCCAACTATGGCTACACCTTC
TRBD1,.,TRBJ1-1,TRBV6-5,CASSFNRGVLEAFF,TGTGCCAGCAGTTTTAACAGGGGTGTGCTGGAAGCTTTCTTT
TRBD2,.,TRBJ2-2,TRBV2,CASGTSGIHTGELFF,TGTGCCAGCGGGACTAGCGGGATCCACACCGGGGAGCTGTTTTTT
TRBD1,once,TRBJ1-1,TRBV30,CAWSLTGEAEAFF,TGTGCCTGGAGCCTTACAGGGGAAGCGGAAGCTTTCTTT
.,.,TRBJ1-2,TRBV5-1,CASSFSGPLYGYTF,TGCGCCAGCAGCTTCTCAGGACCTCTTTATGGCTACACCTTC
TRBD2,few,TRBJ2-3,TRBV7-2,CASSLIGGRTRTDTQYF,TGTGCCAGCAGCTTGATTGGCGGGAGGACCCGCACAGATACGCAGTATTTT
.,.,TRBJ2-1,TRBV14,CASSQDRSGGSYNEQFF,TGTGCCAGCAGCCAAGATCGATCCGGTGGCTCCTACAATGAGCAGTTCTTC
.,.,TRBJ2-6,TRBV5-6,CASSLIGANVLTF,TGTGCCAGCAGCCTCATTGGGGCCAACGTCCTGACTTTC
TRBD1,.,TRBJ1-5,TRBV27,CASSPNRGGQPQHF,TGTGCCAGCAGCCCAAACAGGGGAGGCCAGCCCCAGCATTTT
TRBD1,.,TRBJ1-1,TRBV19,CASSIDRGTEAFF,TGTGCCAGTAGTATTGACAGGGGGACTGAAGCTTTCTTT
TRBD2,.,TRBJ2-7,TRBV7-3,CASSLKASGRYEQYF,TGTGCCAGCAGCTTAAAGGCTAGCGGGAGGTACGAGCAGTACTTC
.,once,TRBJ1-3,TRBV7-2,CASSLLGAAVSGNTIYF,TGTGCCAGCAGCTTACTCGGGGCGGCGGTCTCTGGAAACACCATATATTTT
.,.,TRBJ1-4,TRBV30,CAWTGNNEKLFF,TGTGCCTGGACGGGAAATAATGAAAAACTGTTTTTT
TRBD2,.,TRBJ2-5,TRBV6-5,CASTTSGETQYF,TGTGCCAGCACGACTAGCGGGGAGACCCAGTACTTC